Listed below are T cell receptor beta chains from one sample, sequenced in a study of blood T cell repertoires in COVID-19. Clones were sequenced by immunoSEQ multiplex PCR, and TCRdb holds only the in-frame ones, with some missing. The top ten hold about 9.5% of the sample, which has about 310,000 clones, 89% seen once. Sample: PBMCs or T cells enriched from blood (not recorded which). These receptors originate from a woman in her thirties or forties who had recovered from COVID-19. CDR3s include the opening cysteine and the closing phenylalanine or tryptophan. The order of the fields is J gene, D gene, clone size, V gene, CDR3 DNA, CDR3 protein. D genes are given only for firm matches. Not all rows give a size; the values are once, few, many and, for expanded clones, a class.

j_call: TRBJ2-2; d_call: TRBD2; clone_size: few; v_call: TRBV6-2/TRBV6-3; cdr3_nt: TGTGCCAGCAGTTACTGGGGCGAGGGTCGCGGACTAGCGAAAGCCGGGGAGCTGTTTTTT; cdr3_aa: CASSYWGEGRGLAKAGELFF
j_call: TRBJ2-5; d_call: .; clone_size: .; v_call: TRBV7-3; cdr3_nt: TGTGCCAGCAGTCCACAGGGAACGGGGGAGACCCAGTACTTC; cdr3_aa: CASSPQGTGETQYF
j_call: TRBJ2-1; d_call: TRBD1; clone_size: .; v_call: TRBV4-3; cdr3_nt: TGCGCCAGCAGCCAAGACGGCAGGGGGCTTAATGAGCAGTTCTTC; cdr3_aa: CASSQDGRGLNEQFF
j_call: TRBJ2-3; d_call: .; clone_size: few; v_call: TRBV24-1; cdr3_nt: TGTGCCACCAGTGAGCTCAGGGGAAGCACAGATACGCAGTATTTT; cdr3_aa: CATSELRGSTDTQYF
j_call: TRBJ2-5; d_call: TRBD2; clone_size: once; v_call: TRBV7-7; cdr3_nt: TGTGCTAGCAGCTTAGGAGCAGCGGGGGGGCAACAAGAGACCCAGTACTTC; cdr3_aa: CASSLGAAGGQQETQYF
j_call: TRBJ2-7; d_call: .; clone_size: .; v_call: TRBV3-1/TRBV3-2; cdr3_nt: TGTGCCAGCAGCCAAGATCGACCCGACAGCTCCTACGAGCAGTACTTC; cdr3_aa: CASSQDRPDSSYEQYF
j_call: TRBJ1-2; d_call: TRBD1; clone_size: few; v_call: TRBV5-1; cdr3_nt: TGCGCCAGCAGCGTGGGATCAGGGGGGCATGGCTACACCTTC; cdr3_aa: CASSVGSGGHGYTF
j_call: TRBJ1-3; d_call: .; clone_size: .; v_call: TRBV10-3; cdr3_nt: TGTGCCATCAGTGAGGATGGCAACTCTGGAAACACCATATATTTT; cdr3_aa: CAISEDGNSGNTIYF
j_call: TRBJ1-1; d_call: .; clone_size: once; v_call: TRBV6-7; cdr3_nt: TGTGCCAGCAGTTACTCGAGGTGTGGCCCTGAAGCTTTCTTT; cdr3_aa: CASSYSRCGPEAFF
j_call: TRBJ2-2; d_call: TRBD2; clone_size: .; v_call: TRBV7-2; cdr3_nt: TGTGCCAGCAGCTTGACTAGCGGGAGTGGCACCGGGGAGCTGTTTTTT; cdr3_aa: CASSLTSGSGTGELFF
j_call: TRBJ2-7; d_call: TRBD1; clone_size: .; v_call: TRBV24-1; cdr3_nt: TGTGCCACCAGTGATTTGGTCATAGGGGACAGAGCCTACGAGCAGTACTTC; cdr3_aa: CATSDLVIGDRAYEQYF
j_call: TRBJ2-4; d_call: .; clone_size: once; v_call: TRBV18; cdr3_nt: TGTGCCAGCTCACCACCCGAGGGAGGTGGGAAAAACATTCAGTACTTC; cdr3_aa: CASSPPEGGGKNIQYF
j_call: TRBJ2-7; d_call: .; clone_size: .; v_call: TRBV7-2; cdr3_nt: TGTGCCAGCAGCTCCGGAGGAAGACAAAACTACGAGCAGTACTTC; cdr3_aa: CASSSGGRQNYEQYF
j_call: TRBJ2-6; d_call: .; clone_size: .; v_call: TRBV5-4; cdr3_nt: TGTGCCAGCAGTCGGGACATCCCCATCTCTGGGGCCAACGTCCTGACTTTC; cdr3_aa: CASSRDIPISGANVLTF
j_call: TRBJ2-7; d_call: .; clone_size: .; v_call: TRBV2; cdr3_nt: TGTGCCAGCAGTGAAGGCCCAGGATCCTACGAGCAGTACTTC; cdr3_aa: CASSEGPGSYEQYF
j_call: TRBJ2-4; d_call: TRBD1; clone_size: .; v_call: TRBV2; cdr3_nt: TGTGCCAGCAGTGACGGACAGGGTTACATTCAGTACTTC; cdr3_aa: CASSDGQGYIQYF
j_call: TRBJ1-1; d_call: .; clone_size: few; v_call: TRBV11-2; cdr3_nt: TGTGCCAGCAGCTTAGACAGGAACACTGAAGCTTTCTTT; cdr3_aa: CASSLDRNTEAFF
j_call: TRBJ1-3; d_call: .; clone_size: .; v_call: TRBV4-1; cdr3_nt: TGCGCCAGCAGCCAAGAGCGGAGTAGGGGCCGTGGAAACACCATATATTTT; cdr3_aa: CASSQERSRGRGNTIYF
j_call: TRBJ2-1; d_call: TRBD2; clone_size: .; v_call: TRBV3-1/TRBV3-2; cdr3_nt: TGTGCCAGCAGCCAAGCCCGTGGCGGGGGGCTGGGCAATGAGCAGTTCTTC; cdr3_aa: CASSQARGGGLGNEQFF
j_call: TRBJ2-1; d_call: .; clone_size: once; v_call: TRBV6-5; cdr3_nt: TGTGCCAGCAGTTACTCGGGCGGGCGGGGTTACAATGAGCAGTTCTTC; cdr3_aa: CASSYSGGRGYNEQFF